One and the same sample provided the 20 T cell receptor beta chains below, sequenced in a study of T cell responses to AZD1222 COVID-19 vaccine. TCRdb keeps only in-frame clones here, not all; method: immunoSEQ multiplex PCR. The sample includes 130,000 to 150,000 clones, around 89% seen only once; the top ten take roughly 16%. The sample was peripheral blood, taken on day 0 of AZD1222 vaccination. The receptors were sampled from an adult in good health.

The genes are TRBV6-2 or TRBV6-3 and TRBJ2-6, with D tentatively TRBD2 (5 bases). Trimming took off 6 bases at V and 4 bases at J, with 10 bases between the two ends. The CDR3 sequence is 14 residues long. Germline V gene sequence: CDR1 MNHEY, CDR2 SVGEGT. Written as DNA, the CDR3 is TGTGCCAGCAGCCGGGGTTCCGGGGCCAACGTCCTGACTTTC. As protein: CASSRGSGANVLTF.

The chain carries TRBV5-1 and TRBJ1-5; D not resolved. The CDR3 runs 15 residues. Germline V CDR1 and CDR2: SGHRS, YFSETQ. V was cut by 0 bases and J by 2 bases, with 9 bases left in between. The chain's CDR3 is CASSLAGIGNQPQHF. DNA for the CDR3: TGCGCCAGCAGCTTGGCCGGGATCGGCAATCAGCCCCAGCATTTT.

The chain combines TRBV19 with TRBJ1-6; TRBD1 agrees at 7 bases. This CDR3 spans 17 amino acids. The ends lost 6 bases at V and 0 bases at J; junction bases unmatched: 8. Germline CDR1 reads LNHDA; CDR2 reads SQIVND (reference sequence). The CDR3, as DNA: TGTGCCAGTAGGACAGGGCGAAGGAGCTCCTATAATTCACCCCTCCACTTT. The encoded protein is CASRTGRRSSYNSPLHF.

J is TRBJ1-5 and V is TRBV7-9; a possible D gene is TRBD1 (5 bases). Germline loops: CDR1 SEHNR, CDR2 FQNEAQ (reference sequence). Trimming stripped 6 bases from V and 6 bases from J, with 12 bases between. The CDR3 is made up of 13 amino acids. CDR3 bases: TGTGCCAGCAGTATACAGGAGAGTCAGCCCCAGCATTTT. It yields the protein CASSIQESQPQHF.

This chain joins TRBV7-2 and TRBJ2-3; 9 nucleotides line up with TRBD2. CDR3 length: 15 residues. Germline assignment: CDR1 SGHTA and CDR2 FQGNSA. The V gene end was trimmed by 4 bases and the J gene end by 4 bases; junction bases not matched to a gene: 6. The DNA of the CDR3 is TGTGCCAGCAGCTCGGGACTAGCTCAGGCAGATACGCAGTATTTT. Protein sequence: CASSSGLAQADTQYF.

CDR3 protein: CASSVETSGTGELFF. The CDR3 DNA follows: TGTGCCAGCAGCGTAGAAACAAGTGGCACCGGGGAGCTGTTTTTT. The genes are TRBV9 and TRBJ2-2; unclear D gene. V lost 0 bases to trimming and J lost 4 bases, with 10 bases between them. Germline V lookup: CDR1 SGDLS, CDR2 YYNGEE. The CDR3 spans 15 residues.

V is TRBV7-8 and J is TRBJ1-5; TRBD1 is a possible D gene (5 bases). CDR1 and CDR2 from the germline V gene are SGHVS and FQNEAQ. The CDR3 has 15 residues. Deletions cut 2 bases from V and 4 bases from J, with 12 bases between. For the CDR3, the DNA is TGTGCCAGCAGCTTACGCGGGACGGAAAATCAGCCCCAGCATTTT. It is translated as CASSLRGTENQPQHF.

For the CDR3, the DNA is TGTGCCAGCAGCGTAGGTGGGCCGGCTAATGAAAAACTGTTTTTT. It codes for CASSVGGPANEKLFF. The rearrangement links TRBV9 to TRBJ1-4; unclear D gene. The ends were cut back, 0 bases at V and 3 bases at J, with 9 bases in the middle. The CDR3 covers 15 residues. The germline V gene has CDR1 SGDLS and CDR2 YYNGEE.

V gene TRBV19 combines with J gene TRBJ1-1, with TRBD1 matching over 9 bases. Germline CDR1 is LNHDA and CDR2 is SQIVND (reference sequence). The CDR3 has 15 amino acids. V trimming: 4 bases; J trimming: 10 bases; junction bases outside the gene matches: 13. The CDR3, as DNA: TGTGCCAGTAGTACCTCGGGACAGGGAGATAGAGCAGCTTTCTTT. It yields the protein CASSTSGQGDRAAFF. Using reference TRBV19 and TRBJ1-1 for the parts outside the CDR3, the full variable domain is DGGITQSPKYLFRKEGQNVTLSCEQNLNHDAMYWYRQDPGQGLRLIYYSQIVNDFQKGDIAEGYSVSREKKESFPLTVTSAQKNPTAFYLCASSTSGQGDRAAFFGQGTRLTVV.

The chain couples TRBV29-1 to TRBJ2-3, with D possibly being TRBD1 or TRBD2 (6 bases each). The ends were cut back, 1 base at V and 10 bases at J, with 21 bases in the middle. Germline V gene data show CDR1 as SQVTM and CDR2 as ANQGSEA. This CDR3 contains 15 residues. The CDR3 protein is CSVEAGALDRIPQYF. The DNA of the CDR3 is TGCAGCGTTGAAGCGGGGGCTCTTGATAGGATCCCGCAGTATTTT.

V gene TRBV5-1 combines with J gene TRBJ1-6; possible D gene TRBD1, 6 bases. Trimming stripped 3 bases from V and 8 bases from J, with 9 bases between. The CDR3 sequence is 13 residues long. Germline loops: CDR1 SGHRS, CDR2 YFSETQ. The CDR3 nucleotides read TGCGCCAGCAGCTCACAGGGAGATTCACCCCTCCACTTT. Its protein product is CASSSQGDSPLHF.

The table lists this clone with a few counts. In DNA form, the CDR3 reads TGTGCCAGCAGCTTAGCCCCGGGACAAGGGACTGAAGCTTTCTTT. This sequence encodes CASSLAPGQGTEAFF. The rearrangement links TRBV7-2 to TRBJ1-1, with D maybe TRBD1 (6 bases). V lost 0 bases and J 5 bases, leaving 13 bases between the germline ends. The CDR3 is made up of 15 amino acids. Germline V lookup: CDR1 SGHTA, CDR2 FQGNSA.

This chain connects TRBV12-3 or TRBV12-4 to TRBJ2-5; the D is unclear. Trimming took off 7 bases at V and 5 bases at J, with 14 bases between the two ends. The CDR3 is 13 residues long. CDR3 amino acids: CASTRAVRETQYF. CDR3 nucleotide sequence: TGTGCCAGCACCCGAGCAGTTCGGGAGACCCAGTACTTC.

The chain uses TRBV7-9 and TRBJ2-1; tentative D call: TRBD1 (6 bases). This CDR3 has 15 residues. In germline, CDR1 is SEHNR, CDR2 FQNEAQ (reference sequence). V shed 0 bases and J shed 8 bases, with 14 bases lying between them. CDR3 loop: CASSLARTAGDEQFF. CDR3 sequence (DNA): TGTGCCAGCAGCTTAGCTCGGACAGCTGGCGATGAGCAGTTCTTC.

This chain joins TRBV11-2 and TRBJ2-1; either TRBD1 or TRBD2 may fit D (5 bases each). Germline CDR1 reads SGHAT; CDR2 reads FQNNGV. The CDR3 has 15 residues. Trimming pared 5 bases from V and 4 bases from J, leaving 15 bases between. CDR3 in amino acids: CASSQSGAPYNEQFF. CDR3 in DNA: TGTGCCAGCAGCCAATCCGGGGCCCCATACAATGAGCAGTTCTTC.

The CDR3 is CASSRDYGYTF. The DNA of the CDR3 is TGTGCCAGCAGCCGAGACTATGGCTACACCTTC. V usage is TRBV9 and J usage is TRBJ1-2; no clear D. The V end lost 4 bases, the J end lost 3 bases, and 4 bases lay between the germline ends. Looked up from germline, CDR1 is SGDLS and CDR2 is YYNGEE. The CDR3 runs 11 residues.

The chain carries TRBV6-2 or TRBV6-3 and TRBJ1-6; D ambiguous. CDR1 and CDR2 (germline): MNHEY, SVGEGT. Trimming cost V 2 bases and J 2 bases, with 16 bases left between them. The CDR3 spans 18 residues. The CDR3 coding sequence is TGTGCCAGCAGTTACAATCGCGGGGAGGTCACCTATAATTCACCCCTCCACTTT. This sequence encodes CASSYNRGEVTYNSPLHF.

This chain connects TRBV11-2 to TRBJ2-2; 10 bases match TRBD1. V was pared by 4 bases and J by 3 bases, with 8 bases of the junction left unmatched. Germline-derived CDR1 and CDR2 are SGHAT and FQNNGV. This CDR3 region has 17 residues. The CDR3 bases are TGTGCCAGCAGCTATAGAGTTGGGACAGGGGACACCGGGGAGCTGTTTTTT. Its translation is CASSYRVGTGDTGELFF.

The rearrangement links TRBV11-3 to TRBJ2-1, with 12 bases matching TRBD1. CDR1 and CDR2 from the germline V gene are SGHNT and YENEEA. V lost 5 bases to trimming and J lost 6 bases; unmatched junction nucleotides: 5. The CDR3 has 15 amino acids. The CDR3: CASSPGQGAFNEQFF. CDR3 in DNA: TGTGCCAGCAGCCCGGGACAGGGGGCCTTCAATGAGCAGTTCTTC.

The CDR3 spells CAISERKNTQYF. CDR3 coding DNA: TGTGCCATCAGTGAGCGGAAAAATACGCAGTATTTT. The rearrangement links TRBV10-3 to TRBJ2-3; D remains unclear. V shed 2 bases and J shed 7 bases, with 7 bases lying between them. This CDR3 is 12 amino acids long. Germline assignment: CDR1 ENHRY and CDR2 SYGVKD.